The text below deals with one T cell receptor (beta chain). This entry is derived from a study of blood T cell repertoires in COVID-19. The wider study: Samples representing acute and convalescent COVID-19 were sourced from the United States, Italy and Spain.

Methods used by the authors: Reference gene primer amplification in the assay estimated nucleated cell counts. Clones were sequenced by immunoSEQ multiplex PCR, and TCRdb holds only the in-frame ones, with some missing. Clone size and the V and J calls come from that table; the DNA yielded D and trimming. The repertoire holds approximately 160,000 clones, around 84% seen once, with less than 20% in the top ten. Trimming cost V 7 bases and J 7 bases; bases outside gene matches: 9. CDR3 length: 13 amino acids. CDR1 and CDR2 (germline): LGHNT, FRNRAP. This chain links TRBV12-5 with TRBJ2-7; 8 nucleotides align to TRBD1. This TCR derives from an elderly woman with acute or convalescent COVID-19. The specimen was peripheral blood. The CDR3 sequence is CASAVTGGWEQYF. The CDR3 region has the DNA TGTGCTAGTGCCGTTACAGGGGGATGGGAGCAGTACTTC.